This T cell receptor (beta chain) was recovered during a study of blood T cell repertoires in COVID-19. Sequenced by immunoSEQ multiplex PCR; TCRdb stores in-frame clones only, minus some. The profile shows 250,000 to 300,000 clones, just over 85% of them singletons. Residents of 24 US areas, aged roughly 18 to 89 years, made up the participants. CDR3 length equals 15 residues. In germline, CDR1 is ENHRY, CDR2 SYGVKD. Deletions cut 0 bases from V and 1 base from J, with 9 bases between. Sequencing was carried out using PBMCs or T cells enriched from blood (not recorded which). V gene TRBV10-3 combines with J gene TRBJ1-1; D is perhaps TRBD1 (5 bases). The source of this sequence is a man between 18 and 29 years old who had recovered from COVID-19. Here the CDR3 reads CAISESRGGNTEAFF. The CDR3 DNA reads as TGTGCCATCAGTGAGTCTCGCGGGGGGAACACTGAAGCTTTCTTT.